This T cell receptor (delta chain) was sequenced in a study of gamma-delta T cells after stem cell transplantation. Germline V gene data show CDR1 as GEAIGNYY and CDR2 as EKD. The CDR3 runs 15 residues. TCRdb re-analyzed the RT-PCR reads via CATT. The sample has approximately 600 delta-chain clones, 4.5% to 6.5% seen once. About this clone itself: This DNA translates differently at residue 13 from the TCRdb protein, which is that of a much larger clone; a read error is likely, and the protein shown is the DNA's own translation.

The sample consisted of gamma-delta T cells. This clonotype originated in a human donor. It is not recorded whose cells these are; they may come from a transplant donor. This chain joins TRDV2 and TRDJ1; D is unresolved. This CDR3 reads CACDTVGAVADKPIF. The CDR3 DNA is TGTGCCTGTGACACCGTCGGAGCCGTGGCCGATAAACCCATCTTT.